This T cell receptor (beta chain) appears in the sequencing data of a study of cytomegalovirus exposure and HLA in healthy donors. Study-wide points: The investigators catalogued about 170 TCR beta chains as cytomegalovirus-associated.

This PCR relied on a set of 60 Vbeta primers and 13 Jbeta primers. Here immunoSEQ multiplex PCR was the method, and the copy in TCRdb shows in-frame clones only, minus some. This table holds around 120,000 clones, over 60% found once. This clone appeared a few times. Its target is unknown. The V and J ends lost 4 bases and 1 base, in that order; junction bases with no gene match: 1. This CDR3 has 14 residues. Germline loops: CDR1 SNHLY, CDR2 FYNNEI. The V and J genes are TRBV2 and TRBJ1-2; 9 nucleotides line up with TRBD1. Sequencing was performed on PBMCs. This clonotype was sampled from a human donor in good health. In DNA form, the CDR3 reads TGTGCCAGCAGTGGGGGACAGGGTAACTATGGCTACACCTTC. It is translated as CASSGGQGNYGYTF.